This T cell receptor (beta chain) was profiled in a study of T cell responses to AZD1222 COVID-19 vaccine. The V and J ends lost 8 bases and 4 bases, in that order; junction bases with no gene match: 5. Germline V gene sequence: CDR1 SNHLY, CDR2 FYNNEI. The CDR3 spans 13 residues. Regarding this clone: Its antigen is as yet unknown.

General study points: At baseline, just five to seven AZD1222 recipients tested seropositive. At 160-218 and 743-854, vaccine-associated CD4 TCRs were dominant, and they spanned spike.

Measured with immunoSEQ multiplex PCR; TCRdb has only the in-frame clones, and not every one. The profile shows 150,000 or so clones, roughly 92% of them singletons. This sequence originates from an adult in good health. The chain uses TRBV2 and TRBJ1-3; 7 bases fit TRBD1. Here the sequenced sample was peripheral blood, taken on day 0 of AZD1222 vaccination. The CDR3 DNA sequence: TGTGCCAGCCTACGGGACAGCGGAAACACCATATATTTT. It translates to CASLRDSGNTIYF.